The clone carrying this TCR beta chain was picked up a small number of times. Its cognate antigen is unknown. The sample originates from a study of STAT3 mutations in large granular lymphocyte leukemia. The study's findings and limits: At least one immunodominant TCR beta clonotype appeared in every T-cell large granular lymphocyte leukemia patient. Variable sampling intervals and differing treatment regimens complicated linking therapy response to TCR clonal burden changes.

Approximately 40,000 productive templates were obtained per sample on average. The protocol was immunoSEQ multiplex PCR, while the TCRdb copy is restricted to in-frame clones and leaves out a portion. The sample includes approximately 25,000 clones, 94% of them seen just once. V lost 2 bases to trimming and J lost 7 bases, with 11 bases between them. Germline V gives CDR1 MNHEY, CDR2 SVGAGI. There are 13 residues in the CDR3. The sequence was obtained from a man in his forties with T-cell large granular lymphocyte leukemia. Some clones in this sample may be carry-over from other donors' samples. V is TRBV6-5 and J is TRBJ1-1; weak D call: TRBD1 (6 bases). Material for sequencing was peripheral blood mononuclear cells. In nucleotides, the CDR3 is TGTGCCAGCAGTTACGGGGGCACCTATGAAGCTTTCTTT. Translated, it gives CASSYGGTYEAFF.